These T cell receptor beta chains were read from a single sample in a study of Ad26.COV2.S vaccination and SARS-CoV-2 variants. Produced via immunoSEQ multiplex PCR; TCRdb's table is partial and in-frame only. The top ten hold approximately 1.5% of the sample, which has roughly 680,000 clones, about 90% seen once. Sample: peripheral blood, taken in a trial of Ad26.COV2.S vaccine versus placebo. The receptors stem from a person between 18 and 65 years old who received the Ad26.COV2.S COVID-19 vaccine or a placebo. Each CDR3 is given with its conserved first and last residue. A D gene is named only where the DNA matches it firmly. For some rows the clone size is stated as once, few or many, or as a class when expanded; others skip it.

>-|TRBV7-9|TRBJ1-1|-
TGTGCCAGCAGCCCTCGTAAGGGGGTCAACACTGAAGCTTTCTTT
CASSPRKGVNTEAFF
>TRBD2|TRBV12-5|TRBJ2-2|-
TGTGCTAGTGGTTTATCTAGCGGGCGGAACACCGGGGAGCTGTTTTTT
CASGLSSGRNTGELFF
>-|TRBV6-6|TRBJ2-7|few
TGTGCCAGCAGTTCGGTTTATAGAAGCTCCTACGAGCAGTACTTC
CASSSVYRSSYEQYF
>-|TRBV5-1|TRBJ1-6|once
TGCGCCAGCAGCTTGGGGGGGCAGGGCCGTTCACCCCTCCACTTT
CASSLGGQGRSPLHF
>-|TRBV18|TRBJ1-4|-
TGTGCCAGCTCACCCGAGGGGTCGCGTAATGAAAAACTGTTTTTT
CASSPEGSRNEKLFF
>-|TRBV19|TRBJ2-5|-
TGTGCCAGTAGTATAATTTATGGAGAGACCCAGTACTTC
CASSIIYGETQYF
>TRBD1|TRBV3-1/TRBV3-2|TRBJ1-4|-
TGTGCCAGCAGCGCCCACCACGGACAGGGGGAGGAAAAACTGTTTTTT
CASSAHHGQGEEKLFF
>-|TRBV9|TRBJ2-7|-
TGTGCCAGCAGCGTAGAAGCGGACCGGGCCGAGCAGTACTTC
CASSVEADRAEQYF
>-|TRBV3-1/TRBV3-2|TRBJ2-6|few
TGTGCCAGCAGCCCCTCTGGGGCCAACGTCCTGACTTTC
CASSPSGANVLTF
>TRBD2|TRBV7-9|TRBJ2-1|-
TGTGCCAGCAGCTTCACTAGCGGGAGCAATGAGCAGTTCTTC
CASSFTSGSNEQFF
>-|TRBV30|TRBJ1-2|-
TGTGCCTGGAGTGTAGGGGGAGTTTATGGCTACACCTTC
CAWSVGGVYGYTF
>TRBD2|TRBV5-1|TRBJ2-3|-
TGCGCCAGCAGTGGTAGTGGGAGGGCCACAGATACGCAGTATTTT
CASSGSGRATDTQYF
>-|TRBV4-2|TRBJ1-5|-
TGTGCCAGCAGCCAAGGACGGCAGCCCCAGCATTTT
CASSQGRQPQHF
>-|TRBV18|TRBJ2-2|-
TGTGCCAGCTCACCACCGACGGACACCGGGGAGCTGTTTTTT
CASSPPTDTGELFF
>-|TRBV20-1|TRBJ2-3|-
TGCAGTGCCTGGATCACAGATACGCAGTATTTT
CSAWITDTQYF
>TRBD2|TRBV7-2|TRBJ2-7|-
TGTGCCAGCAGCCTAGGGGTTAGCGGGGAAGGGGAGCAGTACTTC
CASSLGVSGEGEQYF
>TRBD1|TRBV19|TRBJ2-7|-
TGTGCCAGTAGTATTGGGACAGGCCACTACGAGCAGTACTTC
CASSIGTGHYEQYF
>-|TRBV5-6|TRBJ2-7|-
TGTGCCAGCAGCTTGACAGCTTACTACGAGCAGTACTTC
CASSLTAYYEQYF
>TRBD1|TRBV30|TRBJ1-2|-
TGTGCCTGGAGGCGGGACAGCGGCTACACCTTC
CAWRRDSGYTF
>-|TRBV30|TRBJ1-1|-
TGTGCCTGGGGCCGGGGGGGGAGAACTGAAGCTTTCTTT
CAWGRGGRTEAFF
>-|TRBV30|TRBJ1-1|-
TGTGCCTGGAGTGTGCCCCAGAGGGGGAACACTGAAGCTTTCTTT
CAWSVPQRGNTEAFF
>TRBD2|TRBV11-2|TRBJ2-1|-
TGTGCCAGCAGCTCACCGGGACTAGCGGGAGCCAATGAGCAGTTCTTC
CASSSPGLAGANEQFF
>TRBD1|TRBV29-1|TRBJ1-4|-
TGCAGCGTTGAAGAGTCGGGACAGGGGGGTGAAAAACTGTTTTTT
CSVEESGQGGEKLFF
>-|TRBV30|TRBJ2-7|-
TGTGCCTGGAGCCGGGACAAGTACGAGCAGTACTTC
CAWSRDKYEQYF